The sequence of this T cell receptor beta chain was determined in a study of blood T cell repertoires in COVID-19. Study summary: Sources were T cells, B-cell-depleted T cells, or PBMCs; the material itself was cDNA or gDNA.

Authors' methods: Amplification from reference gene primers served as the basis for estimated nucleated cell counts. The protocol was immunoSEQ multiplex PCR, while the TCRdb copy is restricted to in-frame clones and leaves out a portion. That table furnishes V, J and clone size, whereas the DNA furnished D and trimming. The profile covers approximately 310,000 clones, with around 87% appearing a single time and 1% taken by the ten largest. Per germline, CDR1 SEHNR and CDR2 FQNEAQ (reference sequence). V lost 5 bases to trimming and J lost 6 bases; unmatched junction nucleotides: 10. This CDR3 spans 15 amino acids.

The J gene is TRBJ1-1, the V gene TRBV7-9, with TRBD1 matching 9 bases. This clonotype was sampled from a man in his fifties or sixties with active or convalescent COVID-19. The source material was peripheral blood. This CDR3 is CASSLGTGLRAEAFF. For the CDR3, the DNA is TGTGCCAGCAGCCTCGGGACAGGGCTTCGGGCTGAAGCTTTCTTT.